The entry below describes one T cell receptor (beta chain). The specificity of this receptor is unknown. No base quality values were provided; no much bigger clone lies one nucleotide off. Libraries were built with the immunoSEQ multiplex PCR assay. In TCRdb, the immuneACCESS table is reduced to in-frame sequences with V and J assigned. These tables do not hold every clone; where another copy was compared, an unresolved V gene accounts for under half, and the others remain unexplained. Counted in this sample were approximately 70,000 clones; over 85% of them appeared once. Roughly 0.14% of the sample is in the top ten clones. The data stem from a study of T cell changes during pregnancy in multiple sclerosis (dated by TCRdb to the late 2010s). Background on the whole study: In women with multiple sclerosis, the researchers looked at how the T cell repertoire shifted as pregnancy progressed.

Ends trimmed: V by 4 bases, J by 6 bases; bases unmatched to a gene: 6. The CDR3 numbers 15 residues from cysteine through phenylalanine. The only DNA kept is the CDR3, 45 bases in frame from the first base. Taken from the germline V gene, the CDR1 and CDR2 loops are SGHTS and YDEGEE. Recombination connected TRBV5-8 to TRBJ1-4, with 10 bases matching TRBD1. The receptor was derived from a female donor with multiple sclerosis, enrolled in a pregnancy study. The material was CD4+ T cells from peripheral blood mononuclear cells, obtained after pregnancy. The CDR3: CASSHDRGRDEKLFF. At the DNA level, the sequence is TGTGCCAGCAGCCACGACAGGGGGCGCGATGAAAAACTGTTTTTT.